Included here is one T cell receptor beta chain sequence, with context. This receptor's antigen is unknown. Base qualities are not provided; no much larger clone lies one nucleotide away. The data belong to a study of OX40 agonist ivuxolimab in advanced cancers. For context, the study as a whole: Ivuxolimab was a fully human IgG2 agonistic monoclonal antibody targeting the costimulatory receptor OX40 (CD134). Intravenous ivuxolimab was administered to patients every 2 weeks at six dose levels: 0.01, 0.1, 0.3, 1.5, 3 and 10 mg/kg. Of the 50 to 55 patients in dose escalation, about 20 had hepatocellular carcinoma, around 15 had melanoma, 9 had renal cell carcinoma and 9 had head and neck cancer. In the dose-escalation cohort, approximately 82% of patients were male, and the mean age was 60 years with a range of roughly 23 to 79. Patients were allowed to have had prior anti-PD-1, anti-PD-L1 or anti-CTLA-4 therapy, and around 43% of the dose-escalation patients had been treated with checkpoint inhibitors. Partial responses were achieved by three dose-escalation patients, of whom one had hepatocellular carcinoma and two had cutaneous melanoma. Peripheral TCRbeta sequencing was intended to test whether TCR sequence diversity was altered and clonal T-cell expansion was caused by ivuxolimab. The monotherapy dose-escalation portion (N ≈ 57 patients) of the phase I ivuxolimab trial is reported in the paper. Summary of the overall study and its limitations: Low levels of normalized T-cell clonal expansion were also seen in some patients who did not respond. Clonal expansion of both CD4+ and CD8+ blood T cells was observed from baseline to week 6 at doses 0.1 to 3.0 mg/kg. After ivuxolimab, CD8+ T cells had more expanded clones than CD4+ T cells on average. Which antigens the clonally expanded peripheral T cells were specific for was not determined. Partial responders in the 0.1-3.0 mg/kg groups had among the lowest normalized peripheral clonal expansion, especially among CD8+ T cells.

The CDR3 has 15 amino acids, counting the end cysteine and phenylalanine. The CDR3 DNA has 45 bases and is translated from base 1. Clipping removes 10 bases from V and 5 bases from J, with 15 as the unmatched junction base count. CDR1 and CDR2 were assigned from the germline V gene as SNHLY and FYNNEI. For sequencing of the TCRbeta CDR3 region, genomic DNA was extracted from the sorted cells. TCRbeta CDR3 regions were sequenced using the immunoSEQ Assay. Here the immuneACCESS table is served through TCRdb, limited to in-frame sequences with V and J called. Missing clones are a known gap in these copies; in checked studies unresolved V genes cover under half, and the rest lacks a known reason. The sample contains roughly 50,000 clones, about 92% of them found a single time. The ten largest account for 5% to 7% of the sample. Patients with a history of autoimmune disease or receiving systemic immunosuppression were excluded from the trial. Peripheral blood for TCR sequencing was collected from all dose cohorts at baseline, on cycle 4 day 1, and on cycle 7 day 1. The samples were taken from a phase I, first-in-human, multicenter, open-label dose-escalation trial of ivuxolimab. Adults with locally advanced or metastatic melanoma, renal cell, hepatocellular, or head and neck squamous cell carcinoma were enrolled in the trial. Before TCR sequencing, CD4+ and CD8+ T cells were separately sorted from peripheral blood.

This specimen was CD4+ or CD8+ T cells sorted from blood, taken in a trial of the OX40 agonist ivuxolimab. The chain was built from TRBV2 and TRBJ2-5; the central 8 bases match TRBD2. The clonotype was recovered from an adult with an advanced solid tumor such as melanoma, head and neck, liver or kidney cancer. The nucleotide sequence is given as TGTGCCAACCGGGCGTCAGCGGGGGCGGAGGAGACCCAGTACTTC. Its product reads: CANRASAGAEETQYF.